A selection of T cell receptor beta chains follows, all from one sample in a study of cytomegalovirus exposure and HLA in healthy donors. Only in-frame clones appear in the TCRdb table, and some are missing; sequencing was by immunoSEQ multiplex PCR. The profile shows 250,000 to 400,000 clones, 88% of them singletons. Sequenced material: PBMCs. The source is a man aged 25 to 45 in good health and CMV-seronegative. CDR3s include the opening cysteine and the closing phenylalanine or tryptophan. Each record gives: D gene, CDR3 length, V gene, clone size, CDR3 protein. D genes are given only for firm matches. The size entry is marked missing in some rows and otherwise reads once, few, many or a size class.

>.|14|TRBV13|.
CARFEDYRVAEAFF
>TRBD1|15|TRBV7-2|.
CASSLEGQGYNEQFF
>.|14|TRBV30|.
CAWATGGSSYEQYF
>.|14|TRBV4-1|.
CASRATLSGNTIYF
>TRBD1|18|TRBV27|.
CASSLGGRRDRATYEQYF
>TRBD2|17|TRBV30|.
CAWTFSRTSGGPYEQYF
>TRBD1|15|TRBV7-6|.
CASSPGQGATDTQYF
>.|14|TRBV28|.
CASSSGGRVHEAFF
>.|16|TRBV7-8|.
CASSREIGAAVDEQYF
>.|13|TRBV7-8|.
CASSLAGTNEQFF
>TRBD1|16|TRBV19|.
CASSIDLGQGNQPQHF
>TRBD2|14|TRBV5-1|.
CASSSRTSGGTQYF
>.|14|TRBV11-2|.
CASSLVVQGTEAFF
>TRBD1|15|TRBV12-5|.
CASGSRQGPTGELFF
>TRBD1|14|TRBV19|.
CASSTQDRSYEQYF
>.|16|TRBV7-9|.
CASSLVLDRSSYEQYF
>.|15|TRBV5-8|.
CASSGQGWVQETQYF
>.|12|TRBV13|once
CASSLGRGEQFF
>TRBD2|16|TRBV5-1|.
CASSLGRTSSPDTQYF
>TRBD2|14|TRBV27|.
CASSRDYQRSEQFF
>TRBD1|15|TRBV4-1|.
CASSQFGTGNTEAFF
>.|14|TRBV7-2|.
CASSLGQGVYEQYF
>.|14|TRBV6-5|few
CASSQDGGRETQYF
>.|14|TRBV11-3|.
CASSPRDNFYEQYF
>.|12|TRBV5-6|.
CASSTGYSPLHF
>.|13|TRBV29-1|.
CSVEGQMNTEAFF
>TRBD1|14|TRBV7-6|once
CASSLNTGAYEQYF
>.|15|TRBV27|once
CASSSTGDSSYEQYF
>TRBD1|13|TRBV28|.
CASHRQGAYEQYF
>TRBD2|17|TRBV4-1|.
CASSQDPQRGVVDTQYF
>TRBD1|13|TRBV2|few
CASKRDRAEKLFF
>TRBD1|13|TRBV11-3|.
CASKGTGIGELFF
>.|20|TRBV7-8|.
CASSLGYGWSGGTSNYGYTF
>TRBD1|16|TRBV5-1|.
CASSLGPGQIRDEQYF
>.|13|TRBV27|.
CASSIGTHTEAFF
>TRBD1|14|TRBV14|.
CASSAGQGYNEQFF
>.|13|TRBV27|.
CASSFQISDTQYF
>TRBD1|17|TRBV9|once
CASSAPGQGFMNTEAFF
>.|15|TRBV5-1|.
CASSGTLTGNYGYTF
>TRBD1|15|TRBV6-6|few
CASSSLGQGRDEQYF
>.|15|TRBV11-2|.
CASSSNGQLYNEQFF
>.|13|TRBV6-5|.
CASRRAAGTEAFF
>.|12|TRBV29-1|.
CSVGTGLYGYTF
>TRBD2|16|TRBV6-1|few
CASSEAMSGGASEQFF
>.|12|TRBV25-1|.
CASSESGDTQYF
>.|13|TRBV19|once
CASSGEDNQPQHF
>.|13|TRBV30|.
CAWSVRLGETQYF
>TRBD1|16|TRBV5-1|many
CASSPGDRGYTDTQYF
>.|13|TRBV27|.
CASSPGSNYGYTF
>.|15|TRBV19|.
CASSSTVHSNQPQHF
>.|14|TRBV7-9|.
CASRPGRTNEKLFF
>.|15|TRBV23-1|.
CARTTGTASNQPQHF
>.|13|TRBV10-1|once
CASSASGNTEAFF
>TRBD2|17|TRBV27|.
CASSLYGTSGVSNEQFF
>TRBD1|15|TRBV2|.
CASSQTGLGPDTQYF
>TRBD1|15|TRBV10-3|.
CAISSQGITTDEQYF
>.|15|TRBV11-2|.
CASSPTGRNTGELFF
>.|16|TRBV29-1|once
CSVLNPEGELSEKLFF
>.|13|TRBV7-8|.
CASSSQNRYEQYF
>TRBD1|17|TRBV11-2|.
CASSLIDRGGRNSPLHF